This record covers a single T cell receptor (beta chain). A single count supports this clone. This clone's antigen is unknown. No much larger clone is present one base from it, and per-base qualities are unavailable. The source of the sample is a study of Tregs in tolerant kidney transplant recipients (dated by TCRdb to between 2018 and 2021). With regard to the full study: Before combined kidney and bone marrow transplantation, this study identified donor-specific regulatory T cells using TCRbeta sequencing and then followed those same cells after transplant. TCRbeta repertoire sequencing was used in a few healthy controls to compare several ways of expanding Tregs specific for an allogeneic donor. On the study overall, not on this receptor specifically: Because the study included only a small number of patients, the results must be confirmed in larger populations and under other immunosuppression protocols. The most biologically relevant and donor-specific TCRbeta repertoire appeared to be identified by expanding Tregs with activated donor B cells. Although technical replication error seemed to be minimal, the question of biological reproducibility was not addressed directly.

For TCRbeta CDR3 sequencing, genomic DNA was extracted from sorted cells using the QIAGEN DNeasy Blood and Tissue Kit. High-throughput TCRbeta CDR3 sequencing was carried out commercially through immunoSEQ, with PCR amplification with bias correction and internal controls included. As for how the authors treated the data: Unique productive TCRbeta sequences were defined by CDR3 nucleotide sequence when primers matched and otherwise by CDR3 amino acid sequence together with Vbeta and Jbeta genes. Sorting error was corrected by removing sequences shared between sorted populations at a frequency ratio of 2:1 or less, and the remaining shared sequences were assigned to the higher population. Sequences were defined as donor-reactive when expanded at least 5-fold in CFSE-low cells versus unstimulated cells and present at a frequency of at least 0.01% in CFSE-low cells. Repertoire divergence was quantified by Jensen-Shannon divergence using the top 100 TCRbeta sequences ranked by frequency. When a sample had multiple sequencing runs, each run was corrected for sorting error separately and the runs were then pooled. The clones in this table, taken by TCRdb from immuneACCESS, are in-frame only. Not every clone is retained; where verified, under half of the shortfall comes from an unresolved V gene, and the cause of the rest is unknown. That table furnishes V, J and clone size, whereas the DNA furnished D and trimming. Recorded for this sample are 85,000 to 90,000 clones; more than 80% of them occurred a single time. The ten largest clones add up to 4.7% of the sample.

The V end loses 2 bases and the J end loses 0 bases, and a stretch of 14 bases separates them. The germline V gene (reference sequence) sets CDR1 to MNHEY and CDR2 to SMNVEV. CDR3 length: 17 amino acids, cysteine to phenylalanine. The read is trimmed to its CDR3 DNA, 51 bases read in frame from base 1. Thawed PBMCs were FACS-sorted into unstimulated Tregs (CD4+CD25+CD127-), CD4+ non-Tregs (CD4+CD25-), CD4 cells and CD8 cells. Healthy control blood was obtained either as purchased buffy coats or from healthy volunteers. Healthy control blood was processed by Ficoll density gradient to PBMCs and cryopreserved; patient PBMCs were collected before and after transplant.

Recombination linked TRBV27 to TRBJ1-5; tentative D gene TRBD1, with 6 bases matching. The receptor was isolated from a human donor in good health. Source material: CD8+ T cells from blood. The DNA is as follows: TGTGCCAGCAGTTTAGGAAACAGGGACAATAGCAATCAGCCCCAGCATTTT. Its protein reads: CASSLGNRDNSNQPQHF.